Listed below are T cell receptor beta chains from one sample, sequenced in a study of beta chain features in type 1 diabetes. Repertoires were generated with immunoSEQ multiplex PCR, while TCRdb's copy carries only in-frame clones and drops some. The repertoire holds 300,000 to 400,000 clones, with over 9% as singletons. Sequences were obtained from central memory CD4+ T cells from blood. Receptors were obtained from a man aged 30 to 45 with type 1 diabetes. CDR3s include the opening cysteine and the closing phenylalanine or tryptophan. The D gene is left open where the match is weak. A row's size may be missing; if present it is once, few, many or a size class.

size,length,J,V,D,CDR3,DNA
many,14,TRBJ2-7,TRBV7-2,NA,CASSQATGPYEQYF,TGTGCCAGCAGCCAAGCAACCGGGCCCTACGAGCAGTACTTC
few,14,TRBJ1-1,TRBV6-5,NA,CASSAQGWNTEAFF,TGTGCCAGCAGCGCCCAGGGATGGAACACTGAAGCTTTCTTT
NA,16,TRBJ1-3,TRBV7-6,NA,CASSLEVGGPGNTIYF,TGTGCCAGCAGCTTAGAGGTTGGAGGCCCTGGAAACACCATATATTTT
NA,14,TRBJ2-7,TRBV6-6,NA,CASRESGLPHEQYF,TGTGCCAGCAGGGAGAGCGGGCTCCCCCACGAGCAGTACTTC
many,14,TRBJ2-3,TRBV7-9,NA,CASSFGVNTDTQYF,TGTGCCAGCAGCTTCGGAGTCAACACAGATACGCAGTATTTT
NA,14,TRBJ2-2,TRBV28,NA,CASSLNGGTGELFF,TGTGCCAGCAGTTTAAATGGGGGCACCGGGGAGCTGTTTTTT
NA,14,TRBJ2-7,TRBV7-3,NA,CASRSDRTSYEQYF,TGTGCCAGCAGAAGCGACAGGACCTCCTACGAGCAGTACTTC
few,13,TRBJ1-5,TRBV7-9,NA,CASSKNQKEPQHF,TGTGCCAGCAGCAAGAATCAGAAGGAGCCCCAGCATTTT
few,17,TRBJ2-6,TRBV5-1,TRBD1,CASRLTGQSSGANVLTF,TGCGCCAGCAGATTAACGGGACAGAGCTCTGGGGCCAACGTCCTGACTTTC
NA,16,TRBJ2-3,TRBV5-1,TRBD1,CASSFNRGSGTDTQYF,TGCGCCAGCAGCTTTAACAGGGGATCTGGCACAGATACGCAGTATTTT
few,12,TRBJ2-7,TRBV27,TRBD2,CATGTRGHEQYF,TGTGCCACCGGGACTAGAGGCCACGAGCAGTACTTC
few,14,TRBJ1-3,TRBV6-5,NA,CASSYGTQESTIYF,TGTGCCAGCAGTTACGGGACACAGGAGAGCACCATATATTTT
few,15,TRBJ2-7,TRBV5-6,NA,CASSGSLSGAYEQYF,TGTGCCAGCAGCGGCTCCCTTTCGGGCGCCTACGAGCAGTACTTC
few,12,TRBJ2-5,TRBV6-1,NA,CATSPPQETQYF,TGTGCCACCAGTCCCCCCCAGGAGACCCAGTACTTC
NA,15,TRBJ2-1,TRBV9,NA,CASSVEVFPSNEQFF,TGTGCCAGCAGCGTAGAGGTATTTCCTTCCAATGAGCAGTTCTTC
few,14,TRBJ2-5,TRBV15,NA,CATSRGSGPETQYF,TGTGCCACCAGCAGAGGTTCGGGTCCGGAGACCCAGTACTTC
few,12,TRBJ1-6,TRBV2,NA,CASSVGVSPLHF,TGTGCCAGCAGTGTCGGGGTTTCACCCCTCCACTTT
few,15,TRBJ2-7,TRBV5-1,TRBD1,CASSPLTGGAYEQYF,TGCGCCAGCAGCCCCCTGACAGGGGGAGCCTACGAGCAGTACTTC
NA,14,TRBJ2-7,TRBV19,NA,CASSFPGISYEQYF,TGTGCCAGTAGTTTCCCCGGGATCTCCTACGAGCAGTACTTC
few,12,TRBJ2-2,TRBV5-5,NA,CASSQQNGELFF,TGCGCCAGCAGCCAACAAAACGGGGAGCTGTTTTTT
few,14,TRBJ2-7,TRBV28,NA,CASNPPGTSYEQYF,TGTGCCAGCAACCCCCCCGGGACCTCCTACGAGCAGTACTTC
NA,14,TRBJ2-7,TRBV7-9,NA,CASSLKRGSREQYF,TGTGCCAGCAGCTTAAAAAGGGGGTCGCGGGAGCAGTACTTC
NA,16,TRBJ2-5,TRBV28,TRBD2,CASNRRTSGNQETQYF,TGTGCCAGCAATCGAAGGACTAGCGGAAACCAAGAGACCCAGTACTTC
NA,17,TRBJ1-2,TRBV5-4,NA,CASSLDRAGPPTYGYTF,TGTGCCAGCAGCTTGGATCGTGCAGGGCCACCGACCTATGGCTACACCTTC
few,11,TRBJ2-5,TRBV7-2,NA,CASSLLETQYF,TGTGCCAGCAGCTTGCTCGAGACCCAGTACTTC
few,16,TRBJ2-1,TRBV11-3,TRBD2,CASSLGGSSSYNEQFF,TGTGCCAGCAGCTTAGGCGGGAGTAGTTCCTACAATGAGCAGTTCTTC
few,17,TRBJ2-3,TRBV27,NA,CASSPYYQGGSTDTQYF,TGTGCCAGCAGTCCTTATTATCAAGGGGGGTCCACAGATACGCAGTATTTT
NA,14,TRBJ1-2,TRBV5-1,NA,CASSLGQLNYGYTF,TGCGCCAGCAGCTTGGGACAGCTCAACTATGGCTACACCTTC
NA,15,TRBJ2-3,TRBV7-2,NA,CASSSRGTRADTQYF,TGTGCCAGCAGCTCACGCGGGACCCGGGCAGATACGCAGTATTTT
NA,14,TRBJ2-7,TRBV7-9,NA,CASSYSGTLGEQYF,TGTGCCAGCAGCTACTCCGGGACCCTGGGCGAGCAGTACTTC
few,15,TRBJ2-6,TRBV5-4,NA,CASKTDLSGANVLTF,TGTGCCAGCAAAACAGACCTCTCTGGGGCCAACGTCCTGACTTTC
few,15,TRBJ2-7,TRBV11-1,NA,CASSFYEGGWSEQYF,TGTGCCAGCAGCTTCTATGAGGGGGGTTGGAGCGAGCAGTACTTC
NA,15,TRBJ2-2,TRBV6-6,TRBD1,CASILQGVNTGELFF,TGTGCCAGCATCCTACAGGGGGTGAACACCGGGGAGCTGTTTTTT
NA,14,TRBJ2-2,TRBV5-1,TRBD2,CASSAGANTGELFF,TGCGCCAGCAGTGCGGGAGCGAACACCGGGGAGCTGTTTTTT
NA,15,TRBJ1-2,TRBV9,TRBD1,CASSTGQGFNYGYTF,TGTGCCAGCAGCACTGGACAGGGGTTTAACTATGGCTACACCTTC
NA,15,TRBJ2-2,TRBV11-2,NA,CASSFSGANTGELFF,TGTGCCAGCAGCTTTTCCGGGGCGAACACCGGGGAGCTGTTTTTT
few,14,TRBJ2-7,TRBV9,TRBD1,CASSGRGTSYEQYF,TGTGCCAGCAGCGGCAGGGGGACCTCCTACGAGCAGTACTTC
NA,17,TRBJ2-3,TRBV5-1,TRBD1,CASSRGRPGQGMDTQYF,TGCGCCAGCAGCCGAGGGCGCCCGGGACAGGGAATGGATACGCAGTATTTT
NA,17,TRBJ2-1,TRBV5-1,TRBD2,CASSLGSGRANVGEQFF,TGCGCCAGCAGCTTGGGTAGCGGGAGGGCCAACGTCGGTGAGCAGTTCTTC
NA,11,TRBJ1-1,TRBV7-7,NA,CARDVENKAFF,TGTGCTAGAGACGTCGAGAATAAAGCTTTCTTT